The entry that follows covers one TCR beta chain sequence. Its target is not known. The sample comes from a study of shared clonotypes between healthy human individuals. Study results and caveats: Roughly 4.6% of naive CD4 clonotypes were common to a few donors.

It was CD45RO-negative cells, positively selected for CCR7, that made up naive CD8 cells, with terminally differentiated effector memory CD45RA+ cells excluded. The method was immunoSEQ multiplex PCR; TCRdb's version includes in-frame clones alone and lacks a portion of them. The repertoire has 2 million to 2.5 million clones, about 92% of them found once; the top ten carry 1.5% to 2%. The CDR3 is 15 residues long. The sample was naive CD8+ T cells from PBMCs. V is TRBV21-1 and J is TRBJ1-1; the D call in the table, TRBD1, was not verified against the DNA. TRBV21-1 is classified as a pseudogene. The TCR sequence derives from a man between 18 and 29 years old in good health. Some clones in this sample may be carry-over from other donors' samples. In DNA form, the CDR3 reads TGTGCCAGCAGCAAGGTTGGCAGGGCCGCCCCTGAAGCTTTCTTT. It yields the protein CASSKVGRAAPEAFF.